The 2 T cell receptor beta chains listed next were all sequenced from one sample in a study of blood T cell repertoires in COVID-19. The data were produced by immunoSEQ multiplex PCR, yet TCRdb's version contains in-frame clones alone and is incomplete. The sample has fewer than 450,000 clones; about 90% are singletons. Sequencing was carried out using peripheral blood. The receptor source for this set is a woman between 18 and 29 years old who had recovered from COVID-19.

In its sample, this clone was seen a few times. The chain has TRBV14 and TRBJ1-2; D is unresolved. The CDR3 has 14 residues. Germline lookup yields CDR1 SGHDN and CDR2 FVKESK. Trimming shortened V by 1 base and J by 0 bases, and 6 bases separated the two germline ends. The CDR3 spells CASSQVVANYGYTF. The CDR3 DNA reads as TGTGCCAGCAGCCAAGTTGTAGCTAACTATGGCTACACCTTC. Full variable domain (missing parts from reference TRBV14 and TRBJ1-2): EAGVTQFPSHSVIEKGQTVTLRCDPISGHDNLYWYRRVMGKEIKFLLHFVKESKQDESGMPNNRFLAERTGGTYSTLKVQPAELEDSGVYFCASSQVVANYGYTFGSGTRLTVV.

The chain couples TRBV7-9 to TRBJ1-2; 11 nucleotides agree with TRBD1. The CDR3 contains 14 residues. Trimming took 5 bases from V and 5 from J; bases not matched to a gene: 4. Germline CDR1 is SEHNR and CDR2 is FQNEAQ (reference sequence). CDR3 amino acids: CASSRDRGTYGYTF. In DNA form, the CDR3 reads TGTGCCAGCAGCCGGGACAGGGGGACTTATGGCTACACCTTC.